This TCR beta chain was sequenced in a study of PD-L1 blockade in urothelial cancer. Time point here: peripheral blood 6 weeks after treatment start. The method was immunoSEQ multiplex PCR; TCRdb's version includes in-frame clones alone and lacks a portion of them. The repertoire includes tens of thousands of clones, 88% of them detected once, and over 9% sits in the top ten. The sequenced sample was PBMCs, obtained around atezolizumab (anti-PD-L1) treatment. The clonotype was recovered from a man between 60 and 75 years old with urothelial cancer.

Here the CDR3 DNA reads TGCGCCAGCAGCCAAGAAGGCAGGGGGCAGCGAGCTTTCTTT. It specifies CASSQEGRGQRAFF. The rearrangement joins TRBV4-1 to TRBJ1-1, with TRBD1 identical over 8 bases. This CDR3 is 14 amino acids long. CDR1 MGHRA and CDR2 YSYEKL come from the germline V gene. The V and J ends lost 0 bases and 10 bases, in that order; junction bases with no gene match: 7.